What follows are 14 T cell receptor beta chains derived from one specimen sequenced in a study of blood T cells in healthy people across ages. Primers used in a second PCR of roughly 6 to 11 cycles were a sample-barcoded 5' primer and a J-beta primer mix. TCRdb analysed the 5' RACE reads with MiXCR anew, one entry per CDR3 protein. The table shows roughly 1.4 million distinct CDR3 sequences, with approximately 63% occurring only once. The sequenced sample was blood. The receptors originated from a man younger than 30 in good health.

J is TRBJ2-5 and V is TRBV2, with 7 bases matching TRBD2. After removal of 6 bases from V and 7 bases from J, the junction contained 11 bases not matched to a gene. This CDR3 is 14 amino acids long. The V gene's germline CDR1 is SNHLY and CDR2 FYNNEI. In DNA form, the CDR3 reads TGTGCCAGCAGGCTAGCGGCAGCCAGTGGGACCCAGTACTTC. Encoded protein: CASRLAAASGTQYF. Full variable domain (missing parts from reference TRBV2 and TRBJ2-5): EPEVTQTPSHQVTQMGQEVILRCVPISNHLYFYWYRQILGQKVEFLVSFYNNEISEKSEIFDDQFSVERPDGSNFTLKIRSTKLEDSAMYFCASRLAAASGTQYFGPGTRLLVL.

The genes are TRBV7-9 and TRBJ1-2; perhaps TRBD1 as D (6 bases). The germline CDR1 and CDR2 sequences are SEHNR and FQNEAQ (reference sequence). The CDR3 totals 18 residues. With 3 bases removed from V and 2 bases from J, the gap between germline ends came to 22 bases. The CDR3 DNA is TGTGCCAGCAGCTTCGCCGAAACAAACAGGGAAAAGAACTATGGCTACACCTTC. The encoded protein is CASSFAETNREKNYGYTF. The variable domain in full, completed from reference TRBV7-9 and TRBJ1-2, reads DTGVSQNPRHKITKRGQNVTFRCDPISEHNRLYWYRQTLGQGPEFLTYFQNEAQLEKSRLLSDRFSAERPKGSFSTLEIQRTEQGDSAMYLCASSFAETNREKNYGYTFGSGTRLTVV.

The V and J genes are TRBV5-1 and TRBJ2-6, with 7 positions matching TRBD1. CDR1 is SGHRS and CDR2 is YFSETQ in the germline V gene. This CDR3 is built from 16 residues. The junction had 7 bases not matched to a gene; V was cut back by 7 bases and J by 0 bases. CDR3: CASGRQGISGANVLTF. DNA of the CDR3: TGCGCCAGCGGACGACAGGGAATCTCTGGGGCCAACGTCCTGACTTTC.

This clonotype was observed a single time. V gene TRBV28 combines with J gene TRBJ1-6; D not certain. The CDR3 is 16 amino acids. The V end lost 2 bases, the J end lost 10 bases, and 18 bases lay between the germline ends. Germline CDR1 is MDHEN and CDR2 is SYDVKM. The CDR3 DNA follows: TGTGCCAGCAGTTTAGCCCGGGCATGGGAGGGATCACCCCTCCACTTT. This encodes CASSLARAWEGSPLHF.

The chain uses TRBV28 and TRBJ1-5, with D hard to call. Germline CDR1 reads MDHEN; CDR2 reads SYDVKM. The germline V and J ends were trimmed by 5 bases and 3 bases, with 11 bases remaining between them. There are 14 residues in the CDR3. This chain's CDR3 is CASSREWDNQPQHF. The CDR3 nucleotides read TGTGCCAGCAGTCGAGAGTGGGACAATCAGCCCCAGCATTTT.

The rearrangement joins TRBV10-3 to TRBJ2-3; D is undetermined. Per the germline V gene, CDR1 is ENHRY and CDR2 is SYGVKD. The CDR3 has 15 residues. The V and J ends lost 6 bases and 0 bases respectively, with 13 bases between them. CDR3 sequence reads: CAISLDRSSTDTQYF. The CDR3 nucleotides are TGTGCCATCAGCCTGGACCGCTCTAGCACAGATACGCAGTATTTT.

The V gene is TRBV4-1, the J gene TRBJ2-7; D gene ambiguous. Germline V gene lookup returns CDR1 MGHRA and CDR2 YSYEKL. The CDR3 contains 14 residues. The V end was cut by 5 bases, the J end by 6 bases, with 17 bases between. This CDR3 reads CASSYTLKKVEQYF. CDR3 nucleotides: TGCGCCAGCAGCTATACCCTAAAGAAGGTCGAGCAGTACTTC.

The chain is built from TRBV4-1 and TRBJ2-3; D remains unclear. CDR1 is MGHRA, CDR2 YSYEKL, per germline. This CDR3 has 14 amino acids. V gave up 4 bases and J gave up 1 base, with 9 bases separating them. The CDR3 DNA is TGCGCCAGCAGCCCCGGAGATCGCACAGATACGCAGTATTTT. Translating gives CASSPGDRTDTQYF.

The chain joins TRBV3-1 to TRBJ2-2, with TRBD2 matching over 12 bases. Per the germline V gene, CDR1 is LGHDT and CDR2 is YNNKEL (reference sequence). This CDR3 spans 15 amino acids. V shed 4 bases, J shed 7 bases, and the junction held 4 bases outside the gene matches. The CDR3 reads CASSPLAGGIGELFF. The CDR3 nucleotides read TGTGCCAGCAGCCCTCTAGCGGGAGGGATCGGGGAGCTGTTTTTT.

V and J are TRBV12-3 or TRBV12-4 and TRBJ2-1, with TRBD1 matching 10 bases. The CDR3 has 15 residues. With V trimmed by 7 bases and J by 3 bases, 6 bases remained unmatched. CDR3 sequence reads: CASTPGTGDYNEQFF. In DNA, the CDR3 is TGTGCCAGCACTCCCGGGACAGGGGACTACAATGAGCAGTTCTTC.

This clonotype was picked up one time. The V and J genes are TRBV20-1 and TRBJ2-7; 9 nucleotides align to TRBD1. V lost 8 bases, J lost 1 base, and 3 bases stayed unmatched. The CDR3 length is 12 residues. The germline CDR1 and CDR2 sequences are DFQATT and SNEGSKA (reference sequence). CDR3 nucleotides: TGCAGTCCCGGGACAGGGTCCTACGAGCAGTACTTC. Translated: CSPGTGSYEQYF.

The V and J genes are TRBV27 and TRBJ2-1, with D perhaps matching TRBD1 or TRBD2 (6 bases each). The germline V and J ends were trimmed by 5 bases and 14 bases, with 19 bases remaining between them. The germline V gene encodes CDR1 MNHEY and CDR2 SMNVEV (reference sequence). The CDR3 runs 13 residues. Here the CDR3 DNA reads TGTGCCAGCAGTCCGATGACCGGGGGCGTGGAGTTCTTC. Amino acids: CASSPMTGGVEFF.

This rearrangement joins TRBV29-1 to TRBJ1-1; D is possibly TRBD1 (6 bases). The CDR3 is 13 residues long. Germline V gives CDR1 SQVTM, CDR2 ANQGSEA. With 7 bases removed from V and 4 bases from J, the gap between germline ends came to 16 bases. CDR3 bases: TGCAGCGCTCCCCGGAGGGGGGGCACTGAAGCTTTCTTT. The encoded protein is CSAPRRGGTEAFF.

There are a few counts of this clonotype. The chain links TRBV27 to TRBJ2-7; D is unresolved. V was clipped by 5 bases and J by 1 base, with 18 bases between them. Germline V gene lookup returns CDR1 MNHEY and CDR2 SMNVEV (reference sequence). The CDR3 consists of 16 residues. As DNA, the CDR3 is TGTGCCAGCAGTGCCCGCTTTGGAAAACGGTCCTACGAGCAGTACTTC. It yields the protein CASSARFGKRSYEQYF.